This TCR beta chain was profiled in a study of cytotoxic CD8 clonotypes in ibrutinib-treated CLL. Overall study context: After a median around 12 months on treatment (6 to 36), response samples were drawn.

Sequenced by immunoSEQ multiplex PCR; TCRdb stores in-frame clones only, minus some. Seen here are 330,000 or so clones, around 66% observed once, and the top ten hold roughly 6.8%. General study points: An increase in clonality occurred at ibrutinib response, followed by a return toward baseline at progression.

Germline-derived CDR1 and CDR2 are PRHDT and FYEKMQ (reference sequence). V was clipped by 1 base and J by 3 bases, with 9 bases between them. The CDR3 covers 14 residues. This clone was counted a few times. The target antigen is unknown. The TCR comes from a human donor with chronic lymphocytic leukemia. The chain is built from TRBV13 and TRBJ1-2; no firm D call. The sequenced sample was PBMCs, obtained after 36 months of ibrutinib treatment. The CDR3 loop reads CASSLAEIDYGYTF. The CDR3 coding sequence is TGTGCCAGCAGCTTAGCAGAAATAGACTATGGCTACACCTTC.